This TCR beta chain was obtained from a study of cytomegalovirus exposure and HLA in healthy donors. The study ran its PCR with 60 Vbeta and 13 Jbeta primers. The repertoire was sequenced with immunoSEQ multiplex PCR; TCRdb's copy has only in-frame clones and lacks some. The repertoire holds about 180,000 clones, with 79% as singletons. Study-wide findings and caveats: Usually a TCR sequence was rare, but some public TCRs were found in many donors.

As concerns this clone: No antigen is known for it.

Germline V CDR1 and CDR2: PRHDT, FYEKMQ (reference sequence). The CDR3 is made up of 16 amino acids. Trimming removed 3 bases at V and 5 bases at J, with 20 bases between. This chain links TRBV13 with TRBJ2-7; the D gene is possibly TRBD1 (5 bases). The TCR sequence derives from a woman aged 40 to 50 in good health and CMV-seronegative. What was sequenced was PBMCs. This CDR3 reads CASSFNGKLLGDEQYF. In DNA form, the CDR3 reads TGTGCCAGCAGCTTCAATGGAAAGCTCTTAGGGGACGAGCAGTACTTC.